This TCR beta chain derives from a study of graft-versus-host responses after intestinal transplantation. CDR3 length: 14 amino acids. The J segment lost 10 bases and the V segment lost 4 bases, leaving 10 bases of the junction unmatched. CDR1 and CDR2 (germline): SGHRS, YFSETQ. Measured with immunoSEQ multiplex PCR; TCRdb has only the in-frame clones, and not every one. The table has tens of thousands of clones, 91% seen once. With respect to this clone: Its specificity is not known.

The sequence was obtained from a human donor who received an intestinal transplant. The material sequenced was unstimulated CD4+ T cells sorted from spleen or lymph node cells, taken before intestinal transplant. This rearrangement joins TRBV5-1 to TRBJ1-3; 8 positions agree with TRBD1. The CDR3 DNA sequence: TGCGCCAGCAGCGGGGGGACAGGCCTAAATACCATATATTTT. Its protein is CASSGGTGLNTIYF.